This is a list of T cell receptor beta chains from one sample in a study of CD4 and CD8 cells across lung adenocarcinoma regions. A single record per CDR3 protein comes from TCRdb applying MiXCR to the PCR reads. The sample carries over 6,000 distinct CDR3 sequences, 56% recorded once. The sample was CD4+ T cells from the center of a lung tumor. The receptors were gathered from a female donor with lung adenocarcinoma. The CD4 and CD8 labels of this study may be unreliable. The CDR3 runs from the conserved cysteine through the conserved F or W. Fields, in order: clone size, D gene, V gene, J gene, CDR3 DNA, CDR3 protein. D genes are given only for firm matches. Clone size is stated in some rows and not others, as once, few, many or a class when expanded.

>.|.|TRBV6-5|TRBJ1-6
TGTGCCAGCAGCTATGATAATAATTCACCCCTCCACTTT
CASSYDNNSPLHF
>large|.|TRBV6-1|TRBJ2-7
TGTGCCAGCAGTGAAGCTTGGGACGGGTACGAGCAGTACTTC
CASSEAWDGYEQYF
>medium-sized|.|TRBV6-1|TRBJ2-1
TGTGCCAGCAGCCGAGACAGTTACAATGAGCAGCTCTTC
CASSRDSYNEQLF
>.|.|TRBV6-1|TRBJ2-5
TGTGCCAGCAGTGGCCTGGGGGCTGGATCGGAGACCCAGTACTTC
CASSGLGAGSETQYF
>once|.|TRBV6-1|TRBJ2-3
TGTGCCAGCGGGGGCGGTGGGGGGGTTGTCGAGGATACCCAGTATTTT
CASGGGGGVVEDTQYF
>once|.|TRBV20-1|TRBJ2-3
TGCAGTGCTAGGGCGGTAACAGATACGCAGTATTTT
CSARAVTDTQYF
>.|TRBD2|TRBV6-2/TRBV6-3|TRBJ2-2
TGTGCCAGCAGTTACGGGACTAGCGGGGGGGCGAACACCGGGGAGCTGTTTTTT
CASSYGTSGGANTGELFF
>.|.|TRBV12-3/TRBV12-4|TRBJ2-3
TGTGCCAGCACCATTGACAGCAGTGGCACAGATACCCAGTACTTT
CASTIDSSGTDTQYF
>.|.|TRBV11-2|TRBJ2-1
TGTGTCCCAAGCTTCTGTGGGTCTCTTTGCATTGAGGGTGCAAGCTCAGAGGTGCCTTGCTGCTTC
CVPSFCGSLCIEGASSEVPCCF
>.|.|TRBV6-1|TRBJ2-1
TGTGCCAGCAGTCCGGATCCGTACAATGAGCAGTTCTTC
CASSPDPYNEQFF
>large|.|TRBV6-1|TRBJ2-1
TGTGCCAGCAGTGTTGGTACGGCGGGACATTACAATGAGCAGTTCTTC
CASSVGTAGHYNEQFF
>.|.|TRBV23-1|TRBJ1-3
TGCGCCAGCAGTCATCCGCCCAGGGAAGCTAAAGGAAACACCATATATTTT
CASSHPPREAKGNTIYF